This T cell receptor (beta chain) stems from a study of CD8+ T cells in alopecia areata. The wider study: Treated patients were scored for severity by percent of scalp affected.

Extraction and reverse transcription of RNA yielded cDNA as the sequencing template. Clones were read by immunoSEQ multiplex PCR, and TCRdb kept only the in-frame ones, dropping some. The sample lists under 150,000 clones, around 53% occurring once. Study-level findings and limits: Tofacitinib significantly reduced both scalp clonality and expanded CD8+ clones among the top 100.

As to treatment: oral pan-JAK inhibitor, 5-10 mg twice daily. This clone was observed a handful of times. Its cognate antigen is unknown. Trimming shortened V by 0 bases and J by 6 bases, and 13 bases separated the two germline ends. Looked up from germline, CDR1 is SGDLS and CDR2 is YYNGEE. CDR3 length equals 15 residues. The V and J genes are TRBV9 and TRBJ2-1, with D perhaps TRBD2 (5 bases). The source material was CD4+ T cells sorted from blood, sampled at week 4, from a patient treated with tofacitinib. The source of this sequence is a human donor with alopecia areata. CDR3 bases: TGTGCCAGCAGCGTAGCGGCTAGCCTGGGCAATGAGCAGTTCTTC. This codes for CASSVAASLGNEQFF.